This is a list of T cell receptor beta chains from one sample in a study of blood T cell repertoires in COVID-19. Generated by immunoSEQ multiplex PCR, the TCRdb table keeps only in-frame clones and is missing some. The sample gives 150,000 to 200,000 clones, roughly 86% of which show up once; 6% to 7.5% is in the top ten. The sequencing sample was made of peripheral blood. These receptors were taken from a woman aged 80 or over in a cohort sampled during active or convalescent COVID-19. CDR3s include the opening cysteine and the closing phenylalanine or tryptophan. The D gene is left open where the match is weak.

V gene	D gene	J gene	CDR3 protein
TRBV6-2/TRBV6-3	NA	TRBJ2-2	CASRPPGANTGELFF
TRBV5-1	NA	TRBJ2-5	CASSSQGWELPQETQYF
TRBV2	TRBD1	TRBJ2-7	CASSDWGRGRDEQYF
TRBV6-6	NA	TRBJ2-5	CGVEVGETQYF
TRBV10-2	TRBD2	TRBJ2-2	CATTGLAGGPRTGELFF
TRBV13	NA	TRBJ2-1	CASSLETGGTYNEQFF
TRBV29-1	TRBD1	TRBJ1-4	CSVLRDREEKLFF
TRBV6-1	NA	TRBJ1-2	CASSEERGRAYGYTF
TRBV19	TRBD1	TRBJ2-7	CASSPSGQDSYEQYF
TRBV27	NA	TRBJ2-4	CASSRTVSEAKNIQYF
TRBV19	TRBD2	TRBJ2-7	CASSIVAGGAYEQYF
TRBV15	NA	TRBJ2-5	CAISDSQETQYF
TRBV9	NA	TRBJ2-1	CASSVAGGHRGPNEQFF
TRBV4-1	NA	TRBJ2-5	CASSQDLIGGAKTQYF
TRBV12-3/TRBV12-4	TRBD1	TRBJ1-2	CASSFGQDYGYTF
TRBV19	TRBD1	TRBJ1-5	CASSIGGTGSNSNQPQHF
TRBV6-6	TRBD2	TRBJ2-5	CASSPQRLAGGGETQYF
TRBV11-2	NA	TRBJ1-3	CASSLTGRGNTIYF
TRBV14	NA	TRBJ1-3	CASSVAPDSGNTIYF
TRBV4-3	NA	TRBJ2-3	CASSQDRGTVGHTDTQYF
TRBV19	NA	TRBJ1-1	CASSISTGWVSEAFF
TRBV4-1	NA	TRBJ2-1	CASSQDPGPEQFF
TRBV5-6	NA	TRBJ1-5	CASSWGGRSGSNQPQHF
TRBV3-1/TRBV3-2	NA	TRBJ1-2	CASSLSLYGYTF
TRBV6-5	NA	TRBJ1-1	CASSRVRMNTEAFF
TRBV7-9	NA	TRBJ1-3	CASREGAGNTIYF
TRBV19	TRBD1	TRBJ1-3	CATGQGSGGNTIYF
TRBV10-1	NA	TRBJ2-3	CARHQNRESTDTQYF
TRBV12-3/TRBV12-4	NA	TRBJ1-2	CASRSGNFRGYTF
TRBV2	NA	TRBJ2-3	CASWIGDSTDTQYF
TRBV24-1	TRBD2	TRBJ2-1	CATSEYSGSTYNEQFF
TRBV5-1	TRBD1	TRBJ1-2	CASSTTGGFGYTF